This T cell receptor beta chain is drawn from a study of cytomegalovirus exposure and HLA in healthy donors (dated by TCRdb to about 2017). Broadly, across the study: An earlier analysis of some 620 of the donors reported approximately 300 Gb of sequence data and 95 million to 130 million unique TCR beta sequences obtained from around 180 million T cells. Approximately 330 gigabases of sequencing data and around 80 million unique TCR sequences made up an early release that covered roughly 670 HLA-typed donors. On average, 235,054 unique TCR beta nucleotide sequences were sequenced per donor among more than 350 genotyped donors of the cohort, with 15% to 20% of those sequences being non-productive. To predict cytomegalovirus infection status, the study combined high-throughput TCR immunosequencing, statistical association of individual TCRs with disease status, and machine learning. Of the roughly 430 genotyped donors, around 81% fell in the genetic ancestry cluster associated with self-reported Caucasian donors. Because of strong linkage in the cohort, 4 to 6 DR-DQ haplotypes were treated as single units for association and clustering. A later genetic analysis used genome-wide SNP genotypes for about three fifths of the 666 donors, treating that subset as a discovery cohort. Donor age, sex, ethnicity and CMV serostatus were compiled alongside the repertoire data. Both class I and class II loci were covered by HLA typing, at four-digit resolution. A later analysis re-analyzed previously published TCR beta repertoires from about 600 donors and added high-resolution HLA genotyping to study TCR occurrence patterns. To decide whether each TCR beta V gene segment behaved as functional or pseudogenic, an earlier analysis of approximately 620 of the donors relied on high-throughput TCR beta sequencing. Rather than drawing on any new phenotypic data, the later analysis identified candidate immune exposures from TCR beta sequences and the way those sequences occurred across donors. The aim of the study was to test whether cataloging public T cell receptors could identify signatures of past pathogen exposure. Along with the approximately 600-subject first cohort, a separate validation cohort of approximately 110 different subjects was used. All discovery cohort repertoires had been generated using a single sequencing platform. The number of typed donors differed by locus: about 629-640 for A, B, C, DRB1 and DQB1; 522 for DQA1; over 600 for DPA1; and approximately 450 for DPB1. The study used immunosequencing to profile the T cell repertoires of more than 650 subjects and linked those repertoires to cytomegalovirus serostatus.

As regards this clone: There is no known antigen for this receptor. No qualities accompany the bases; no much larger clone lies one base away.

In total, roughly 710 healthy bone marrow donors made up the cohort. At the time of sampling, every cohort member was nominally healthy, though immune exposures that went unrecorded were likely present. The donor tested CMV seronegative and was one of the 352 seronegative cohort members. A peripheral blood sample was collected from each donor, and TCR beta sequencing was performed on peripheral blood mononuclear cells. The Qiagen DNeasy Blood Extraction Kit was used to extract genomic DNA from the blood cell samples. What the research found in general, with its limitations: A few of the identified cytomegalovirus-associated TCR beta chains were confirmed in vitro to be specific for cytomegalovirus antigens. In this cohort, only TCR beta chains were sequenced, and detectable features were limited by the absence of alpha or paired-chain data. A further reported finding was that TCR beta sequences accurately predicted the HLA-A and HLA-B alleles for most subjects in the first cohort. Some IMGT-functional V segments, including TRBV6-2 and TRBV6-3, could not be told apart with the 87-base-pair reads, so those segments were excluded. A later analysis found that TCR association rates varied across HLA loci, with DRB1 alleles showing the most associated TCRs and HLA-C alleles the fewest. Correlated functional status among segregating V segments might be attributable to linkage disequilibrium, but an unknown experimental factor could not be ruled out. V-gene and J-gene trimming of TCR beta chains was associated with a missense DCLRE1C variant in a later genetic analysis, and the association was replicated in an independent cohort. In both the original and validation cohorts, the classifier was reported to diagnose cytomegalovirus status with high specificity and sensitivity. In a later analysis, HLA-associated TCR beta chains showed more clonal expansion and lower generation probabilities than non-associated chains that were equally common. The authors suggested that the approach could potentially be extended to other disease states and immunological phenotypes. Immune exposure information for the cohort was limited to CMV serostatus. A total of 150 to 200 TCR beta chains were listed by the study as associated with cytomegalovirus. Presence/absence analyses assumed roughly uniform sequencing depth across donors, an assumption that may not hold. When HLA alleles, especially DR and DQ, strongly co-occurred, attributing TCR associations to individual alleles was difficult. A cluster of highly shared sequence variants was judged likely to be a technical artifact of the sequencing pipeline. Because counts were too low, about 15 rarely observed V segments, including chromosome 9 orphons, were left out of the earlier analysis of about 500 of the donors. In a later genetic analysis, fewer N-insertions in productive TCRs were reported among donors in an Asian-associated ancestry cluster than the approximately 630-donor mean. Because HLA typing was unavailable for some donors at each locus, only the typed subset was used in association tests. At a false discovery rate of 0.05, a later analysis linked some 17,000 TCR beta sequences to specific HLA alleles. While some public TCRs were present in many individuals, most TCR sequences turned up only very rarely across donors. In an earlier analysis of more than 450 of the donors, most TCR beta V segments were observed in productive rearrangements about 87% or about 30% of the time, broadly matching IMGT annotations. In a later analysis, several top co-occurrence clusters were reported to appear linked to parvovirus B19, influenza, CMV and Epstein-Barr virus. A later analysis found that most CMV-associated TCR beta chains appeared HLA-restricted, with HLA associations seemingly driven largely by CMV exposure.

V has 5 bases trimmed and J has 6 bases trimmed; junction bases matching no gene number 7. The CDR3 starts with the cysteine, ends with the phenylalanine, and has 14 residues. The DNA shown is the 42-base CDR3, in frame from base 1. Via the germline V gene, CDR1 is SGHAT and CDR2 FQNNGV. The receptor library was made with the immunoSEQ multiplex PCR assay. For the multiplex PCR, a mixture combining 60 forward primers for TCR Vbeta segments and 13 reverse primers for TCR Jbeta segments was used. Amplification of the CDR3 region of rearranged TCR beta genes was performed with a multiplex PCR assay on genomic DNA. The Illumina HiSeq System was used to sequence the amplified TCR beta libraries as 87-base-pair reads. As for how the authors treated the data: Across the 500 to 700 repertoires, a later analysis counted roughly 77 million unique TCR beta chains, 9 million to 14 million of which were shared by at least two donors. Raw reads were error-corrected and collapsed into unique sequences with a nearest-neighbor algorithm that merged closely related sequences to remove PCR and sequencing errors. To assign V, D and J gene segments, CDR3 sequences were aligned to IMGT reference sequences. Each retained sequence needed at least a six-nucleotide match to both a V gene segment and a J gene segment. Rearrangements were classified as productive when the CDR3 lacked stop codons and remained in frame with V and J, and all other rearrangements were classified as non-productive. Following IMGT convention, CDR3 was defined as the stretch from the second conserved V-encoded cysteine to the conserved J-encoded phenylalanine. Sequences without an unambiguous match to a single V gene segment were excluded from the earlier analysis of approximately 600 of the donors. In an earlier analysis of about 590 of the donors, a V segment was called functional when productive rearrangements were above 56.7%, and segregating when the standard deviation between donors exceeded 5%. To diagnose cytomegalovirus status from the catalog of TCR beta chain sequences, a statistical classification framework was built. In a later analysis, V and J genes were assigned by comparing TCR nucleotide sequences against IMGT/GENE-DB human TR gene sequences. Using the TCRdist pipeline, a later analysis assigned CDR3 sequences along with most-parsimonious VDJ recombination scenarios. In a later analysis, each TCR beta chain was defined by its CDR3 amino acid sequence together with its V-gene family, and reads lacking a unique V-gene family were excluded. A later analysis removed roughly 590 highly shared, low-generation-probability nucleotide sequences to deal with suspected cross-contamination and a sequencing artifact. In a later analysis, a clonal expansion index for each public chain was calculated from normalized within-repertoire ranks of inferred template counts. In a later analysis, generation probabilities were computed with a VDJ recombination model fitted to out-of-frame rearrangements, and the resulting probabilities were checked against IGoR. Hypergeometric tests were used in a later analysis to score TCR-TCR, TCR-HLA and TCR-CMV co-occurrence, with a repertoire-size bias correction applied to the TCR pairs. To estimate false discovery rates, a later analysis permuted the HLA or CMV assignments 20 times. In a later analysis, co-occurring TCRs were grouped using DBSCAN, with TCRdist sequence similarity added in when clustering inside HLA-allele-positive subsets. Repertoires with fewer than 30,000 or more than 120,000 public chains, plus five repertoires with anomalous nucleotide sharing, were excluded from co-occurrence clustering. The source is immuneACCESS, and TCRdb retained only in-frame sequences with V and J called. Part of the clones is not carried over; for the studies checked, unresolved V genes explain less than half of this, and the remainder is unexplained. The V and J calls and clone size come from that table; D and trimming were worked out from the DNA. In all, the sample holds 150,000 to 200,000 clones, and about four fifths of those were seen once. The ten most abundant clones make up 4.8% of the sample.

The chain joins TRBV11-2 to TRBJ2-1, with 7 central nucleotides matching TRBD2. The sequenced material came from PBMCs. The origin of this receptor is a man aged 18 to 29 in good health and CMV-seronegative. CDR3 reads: CASSQGGRSNEQFF. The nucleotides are TGTGCCAGCAGCCAGGGCGGGAGAAGCAATGAGCAGTTCTTC.